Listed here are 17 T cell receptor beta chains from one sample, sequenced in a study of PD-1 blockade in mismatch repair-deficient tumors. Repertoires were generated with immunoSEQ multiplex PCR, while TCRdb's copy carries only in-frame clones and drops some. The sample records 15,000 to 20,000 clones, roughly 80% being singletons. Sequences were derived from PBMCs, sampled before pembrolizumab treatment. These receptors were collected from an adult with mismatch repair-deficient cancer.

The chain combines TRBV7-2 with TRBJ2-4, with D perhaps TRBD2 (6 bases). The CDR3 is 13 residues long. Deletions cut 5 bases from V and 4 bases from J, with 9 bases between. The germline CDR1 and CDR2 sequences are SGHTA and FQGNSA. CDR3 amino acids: CASSPGTKNIQYF. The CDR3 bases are TGTGCCAGCAGCCCCGGGACTAAAAACATTCAGTACTTC.

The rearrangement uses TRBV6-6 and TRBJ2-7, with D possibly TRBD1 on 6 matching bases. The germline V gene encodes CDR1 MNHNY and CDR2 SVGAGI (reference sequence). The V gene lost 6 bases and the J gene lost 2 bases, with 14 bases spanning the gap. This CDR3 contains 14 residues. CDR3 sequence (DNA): TGTGCCAGCAGCCTGGGGGCAGGCGCCTACGAGCAGTACTTC. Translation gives CASSLGAGAYEQYF.

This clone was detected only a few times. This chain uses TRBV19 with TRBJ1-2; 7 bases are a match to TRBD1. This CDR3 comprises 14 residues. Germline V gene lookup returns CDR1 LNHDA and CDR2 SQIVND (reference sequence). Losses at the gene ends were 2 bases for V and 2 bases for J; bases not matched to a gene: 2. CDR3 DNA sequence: TGTGCCAGTAGTATACTGACAGGGAACTATGGCTACACCTTC. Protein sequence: CASSILTGNYGYTF.

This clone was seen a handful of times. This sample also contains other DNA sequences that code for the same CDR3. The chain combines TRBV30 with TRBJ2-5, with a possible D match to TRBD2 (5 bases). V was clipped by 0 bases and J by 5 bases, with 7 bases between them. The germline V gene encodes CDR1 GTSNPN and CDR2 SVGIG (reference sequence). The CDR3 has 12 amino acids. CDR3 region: CAWSVGGETQYF. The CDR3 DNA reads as TGTGCCTGGAGTGTTGGCGGGGAGACCCAGTACTTC.

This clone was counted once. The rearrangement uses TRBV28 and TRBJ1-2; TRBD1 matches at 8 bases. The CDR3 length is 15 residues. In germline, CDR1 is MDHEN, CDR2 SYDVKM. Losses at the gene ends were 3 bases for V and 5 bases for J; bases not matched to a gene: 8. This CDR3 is CASSLGDRRAYGYTF. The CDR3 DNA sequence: TGTGCCAGCAGTTTGGGGGACAGGAGGGCTTATGGCTACACCTTC.

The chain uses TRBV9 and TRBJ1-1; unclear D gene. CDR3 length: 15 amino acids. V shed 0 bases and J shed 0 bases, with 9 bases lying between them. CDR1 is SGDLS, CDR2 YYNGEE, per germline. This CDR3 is CASSVAGRMNTEAFF. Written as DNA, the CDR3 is TGTGCCAGCAGCGTAGCGGGAAGGATGAACACTGAAGCTTTCTTT.

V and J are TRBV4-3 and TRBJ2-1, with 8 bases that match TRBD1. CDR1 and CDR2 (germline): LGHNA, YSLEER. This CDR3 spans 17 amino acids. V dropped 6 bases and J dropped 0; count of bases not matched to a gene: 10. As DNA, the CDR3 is TGCGCCAGCAGTCCGTCAGGGGGCTACCTCTCCTACAATGAGCAGTTCTTC. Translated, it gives CASSPSGGYLSYNEQFF.

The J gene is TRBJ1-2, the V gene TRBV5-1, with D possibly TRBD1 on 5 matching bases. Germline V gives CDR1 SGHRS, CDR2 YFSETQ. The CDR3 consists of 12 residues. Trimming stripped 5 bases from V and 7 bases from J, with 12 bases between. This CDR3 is CASSGLRVGYTF. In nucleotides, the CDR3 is TGCGCCAGCAGTGGCCTCAGGGTTGGCTACACCTTC.

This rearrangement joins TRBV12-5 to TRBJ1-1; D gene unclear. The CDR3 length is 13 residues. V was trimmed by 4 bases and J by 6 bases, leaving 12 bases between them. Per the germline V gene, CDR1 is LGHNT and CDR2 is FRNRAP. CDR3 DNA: TGTGCTAGTGGTTCAAACATCGGGTCTGAAGCTTTCTTT. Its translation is CASGSNIGSEAFF.

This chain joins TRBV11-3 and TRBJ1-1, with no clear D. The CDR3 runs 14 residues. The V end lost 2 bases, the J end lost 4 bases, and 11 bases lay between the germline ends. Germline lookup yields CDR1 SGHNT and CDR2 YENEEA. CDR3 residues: CASSLSRRTTEAFF. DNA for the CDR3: TGTGCCAGCAGCTTATCTCGCCGAACCACTGAAGCTTTCTTT.

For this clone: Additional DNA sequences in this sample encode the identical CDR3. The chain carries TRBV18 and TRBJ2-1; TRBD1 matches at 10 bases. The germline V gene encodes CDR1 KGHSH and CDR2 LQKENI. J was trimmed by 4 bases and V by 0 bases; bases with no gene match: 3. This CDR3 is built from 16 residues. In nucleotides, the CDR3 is TGTGCCAGCTCACCACCCGACAGGGGGCTTTACAATGAGCAGTTCTTC. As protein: CASSPPDRGLYNEQFF.

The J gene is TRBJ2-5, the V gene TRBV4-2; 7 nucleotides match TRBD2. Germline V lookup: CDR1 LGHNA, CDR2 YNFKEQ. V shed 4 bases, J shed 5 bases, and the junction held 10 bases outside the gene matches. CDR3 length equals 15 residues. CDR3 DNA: TGTGCCAGCAGCCCCTGGGGGGGTGGGGGGGAGACCCAGTACTTC. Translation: CASSPWGGGGETQYF.

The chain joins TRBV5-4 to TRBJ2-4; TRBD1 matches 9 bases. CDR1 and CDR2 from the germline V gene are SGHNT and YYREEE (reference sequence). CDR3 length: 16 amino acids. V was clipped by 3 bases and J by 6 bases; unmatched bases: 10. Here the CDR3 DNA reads TGTGCCAGCAGCTGGAATGGACAGGGGAATAGAAACATTCAGTACTTC. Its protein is CASSWNGQGNRNIQYF.

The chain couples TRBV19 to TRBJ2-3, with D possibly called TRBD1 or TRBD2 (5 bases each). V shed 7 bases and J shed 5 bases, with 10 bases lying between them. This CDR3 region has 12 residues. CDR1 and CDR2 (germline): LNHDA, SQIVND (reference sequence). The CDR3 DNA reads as TGTGCCAGTAACGGGGACGGAGATACGCAGTATTTT. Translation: CASNGDGDTQYF.

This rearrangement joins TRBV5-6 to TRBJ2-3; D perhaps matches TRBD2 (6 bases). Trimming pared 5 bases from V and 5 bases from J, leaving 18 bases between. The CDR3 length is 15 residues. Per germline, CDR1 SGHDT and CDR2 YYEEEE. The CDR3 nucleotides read TGTGCCAGCAGACACCGGGAGAAAAGAAAAGATACGCAGTATTTT. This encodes CASRHREKRKDTQYF.

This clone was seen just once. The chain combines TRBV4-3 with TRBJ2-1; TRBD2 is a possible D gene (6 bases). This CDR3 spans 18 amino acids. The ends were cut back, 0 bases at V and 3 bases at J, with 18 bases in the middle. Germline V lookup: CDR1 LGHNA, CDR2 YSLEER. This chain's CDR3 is CASSQDVVRDWIYNEQFF. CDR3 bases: TGCGCCAGCAGCCAAGATGTTGTTCGGGACTGGATCTACAATGAGCAGTTCTTC.

In nucleotides, the CDR3 is TGTGCCAGCAGTGAATCAGAGAACACTGAAGCTTTCTTT. Protein product: CASSESENTEAFF. The chain couples TRBV6-1 to TRBJ1-1; D remains ambiguous. V was cut by 2 bases and J by 1 base, with 5 bases left in between. From germline, CDR1 is MNHNS and CDR2 SASEGT. The CDR3 has 13 residues.